This TCR beta chain was documented in a study of patients and donors after allogeneic stem cell transplantation. TCRdb re-called the RT-PCR reads with MiXCR, one entry per CDR3 protein. The data show about a million distinct CDR3 sequences, with roughly 17% seen just once and 5.5% to 6.5% held by the top ten. The germline V and J ends were trimmed by 3 bases and 8 bases, with 13 bases remaining between them. CDR3 size: 13 residues. This TCR was recovered from a human donor who was either an allogeneic HSCT recipient or a stem cell or donor lymphocyte infusion donor (not recorded which). It is not recorded whose cells these are; they may come from a transplant donor. The specimen sequenced was blood, either unsorted or a sorted T cell fraction (not recorded which). The V gene is TRBV12-3 or TRBV12-4, the J gene TRBJ1-1, with D possibly being TRBD1 (5 bases). The CDR3 loop is CASSFDSPVEAFF. The CDR3 nucleotides are TGTGCCAGCAGTTTTGACAGCCCCGTAGAAGCTTTCTTT.